This T cell receptor (beta chain) emerged from a study of blood T cell repertoires in COVID-19. The overall study: PBMCs, B-cell-depleted T cells, or T cells were the source of the cDNA or gDNA that made up the material.

Sequenced by immunoSEQ multiplex PCR; TCRdb stores in-frame clones only, minus some. The table lists around 80,000 clones, 88% of them singletons, with roughly 9.1% in the top ten. Germline V gene lookup returns CDR1 SGHAT and CDR2 FQNNGV. The CDR3 totals 11 residues. With 4 bases removed from V and 6 bases from J, the gap between germline ends came to 4 bases. This clone was recorded only once. The sequenced sample consisted of peripheral blood. The chain is built from TRBV11-2 and TRBJ2-1; D remains unclear. The sequence came from a human donor in a cohort sampled during active COVID-19. The DNA of the CDR3 is TGTGCCAGCAGCTCACTCAATGAGCAGTTCTTC. Translating gives CASSSLNEQFF.